What follows are 16 T cell receptor beta chains derived from one specimen sequenced in a study of control samples from healthy donors and cancer patients. TCRdb keeps only in-frame clones here, not all; method: immunoSEQ multiplex PCR. The data contain around 150,000 clones, around nine tenths of them singletons. Specimen: blood. The source is a man between 25 and 39 years old in good health.

This clone appeared a single time. The V call is TRBV18, the J call TRBJ1-3; the D is unclear. This CDR3 contains 15 residues. Per germline, CDR1 KGHSH and CDR2 LQKENI. With 2 bases removed from V and 0 bases from J, the gap between germline ends came to 8 bases. CDR3 amino acids: CASSPNPDSGNTIYF. CDR3 nucleotides: TGTGCCAGCTCACCAAATCCAGACTCTGGAAACACCATATATTTT. Complete variable domain (other parts from reference TRBV18 and TRBJ1-3): NAGVMQNPRHLVRRRGQEARLRCSPMKGHSHVYWYRQLPEEGLKFMVYLQKENIIDESGMPKERFSAEFPKEGPSILRIQQVVRGDSAAYFCASSPNPDSGNTIYFGEGSWLTVV.

V usage is TRBV29-1 and J usage is TRBJ1-1; no clear D. The CDR3 runs to 10 residues. CDR1 is SQVTM and CDR2 is ANQGSEA in the germline V gene. V was clipped by 6 bases and J by 6 bases, with 8 bases between them. The CDR3 DNA sequence: TGCAGCGTAGATAGGCCTGAAGCTTTCTTT. Translating it yields CSVDRPEAFF.

A note on this clone: An end of the junction does not agree with germline; a read error may underlie this. The gene calls are TRBV5-6 and TRBJ2-7; 7 positions agree with TRBD2. CDR1 and CDR2 (germline): SGHDT, YYEEEE. This CDR3 contains 11 residues. The CDR3 spells CASSSSGVAIF. In DNA, the CDR3 is TGTGCCAGCAGTTCTAGCGGAGTTGCTATCTTC.

The chain is built from TRBV4-3 and TRBJ2-1, with D unclear. There are 16 residues in the CDR3. The germline V gene encodes CDR1 LGHNA and CDR2 YSLEER. V lost 0 bases and J lost 3, with 12 bases in between. The CDR3 DNA reads TGCGCCAGCAGCCAAGATGGAGCTGGTAGCTACAATGAGCAGTTCTTC. It yields the protein CASSQDGAGSYNEQFF.

This chain connects TRBV2 to TRBJ2-3; the D gene is possibly TRBD1 (5 bases). CDR1 is SNHLY and CDR2 is FYNNEI in the germline V gene. Trimming removed 6 bases from V and 4 bases from J, with 23 bases in between. The CDR3 sequence is 17 residues long. DNA for the CDR3: TGTGCCAGCAGAGCCCCAACGATTACAGGAATCCCAGATACGCAGTATTTT. The encoded protein is CASRAPTITGIPDTQYF.

V is TRBV11-2 and J is TRBJ2-2; 8 positions agree with TRBD2. This CDR3 contains 13 residues. The germline V gene has CDR1 SGHAT and CDR2 FQNNGV. J was trimmed by 6 bases and V by 5 bases; bases with no gene match: 2. The CDR3 here is CASSVGGAGELFF. The CDR3 DNA reads TGTGCCAGCAGCGTCGGGGGGGCCGGGGAGCTGTTTTTT.

This chain links TRBV3-1 (or the pseudogene TRBV3-2) with TRBJ2-5; D call uncertain. The germline V gene encodes CDR1 LGHDT and CDR2 YNNKEL (reference sequence). V was clipped by 4 bases and J by 4 bases, with 7 bases between them. The CDR3 runs 12 residues. CDR3 loop: CASSRTPETQYF. The CDR3 bases are TGTGCCAGCAGCCGAACCCCAGAGACCCAGTACTTC.

This chain uses TRBV5-6 with TRBJ1-1; D remains ambiguous. Trimming cost V 2 bases and J 1 base, with 6 bases left between them. Germline CDR1 and CDR2: SGHDT and YYEEEE. This CDR3 is built from 13 residues. The CDR3 region has the DNA TGTGCCAGCAGCTTAGATAGGAACACTGAAGCTTTCTTT. It specifies CASSLDRNTEAFF.

This sequence joins TRBV24-1 and TRBJ2-7, with D possibly matching TRBD2 (5 bases). The germline gives CDR1 KGHDR, CDR2 SFDVKD. The CDR3 sequence is 14 residues long. Deletions cut 3 bases from V and 9 bases from J, with 17 bases between. This CDR3 is CATSDPGLVAGQYF. CDR3 DNA sequence: TGTGCCACCAGTGATCCCGGACTGGTCGCGGGGCAGTACTTC.

The genes are TRBV5-4 and TRBJ2-5, with 10 bases identical to TRBD1. The CDR3 has 14 amino acids. Germline V gene sequence: CDR1 SGHNT, CDR2 YYREEE (reference sequence). V lost 1 base to trimming and J lost 7 bases; unmatched junction nucleotides: 4. The CDR3 nucleotides read TGTGCCAGCAGCTTGTCCGGACAGGGGGGGACCCAGTACTTC. This encodes CASSLSGQGGTQYF.

This sequence joins TRBV7-9 and TRBJ2-1; D ambiguous. This CDR3 region has 12 residues. The germline V gene encodes CDR1 SEHNR and CDR2 FQNEAQ (reference sequence). The germline V and J ends were trimmed by 1 base and 7 bases, with 5 bases remaining between them. CDR3 nucleotide sequence: TGTGCCAGCAGCTTAGATACAAATGAGCAGTTCTTC. This encodes CASSLDTNEQFF.

The rearrangement joins TRBV28 to TRBJ1-4; the D gene is possibly TRBD1 (5 bases). Trimming pared 5 bases from V and 3 bases from J, leaving 7 bases between. The CDR3 has 13 amino acids. CDR1 and CDR2 from the germline V gene are MDHEN and SYDVKM. CDR3 region: CASSAGANEKLFF. The CDR3 DNA sequence: TGTGCCAGCAGTGCGGGGGCTAATGAAAAACTGTTTTTT.

A single count supports this clone. The rearrangement uses TRBV10-3 and TRBJ2-3; 8 bases fit TRBD2. This CDR3 is 15 amino acids long. V shed 4 bases, J shed 0 bases, and the junction held 3 bases outside the gene matches. Germline CDR1 reads ENHRY; CDR2 reads SYGVKD. CDR3 in amino acids: CAISGLASSTDTQYF. CDR3 DNA: TGTGCCATCAGTGGACTAGCGTCTAGCACAGATACGCAGTATTTT.

V is TRBV19 and J is TRBJ1-4; the D is unclear. Germline CDR1 reads LNHDA; CDR2 reads SQIVND (reference sequence). This CDR3 region has 12 residues. Trimming shortened V by 6 bases and J by 11 bases, and 13 bases separated the two germline ends. CDR3 nucleotides: TGTGCCAGTAGGGATCTGACTTCGAAACTGTTTTTT. It is translated as CASRDLTSKLFF.

Concerning this clone itself: The same CDR3 arises from other DNA sequences in this sample as well. This chain links TRBV5-5 with TRBJ1-6; TRBD1 might be the D (5 bases). Looked up from germline, CDR1 is SGHKS and CDR2 is YYEKEE (reference sequence). Between the trimmed V and J ends, which lost 6 bases and 5 bases, there was a span of 15 bases. This CDR3 is built from 15 residues. The CDR3 nucleotides read TGTGCCAGCAACCTTTGGGGCCAAAATAATTCACCCCTCCACTTT. Its protein is CASNLWGQNNSPLHF.

The rearrangement uses TRBV5-1 and TRBJ2-7, with TRBD2 identical over 13 bases. This CDR3 spans 17 amino acids. CDR1 is SGHRS, CDR2 YFSETQ, per germline. V dropped 4 bases and J dropped 0; count of bases not matched to a gene: 7. The DNA for the CDR3 is TGCGCCAGCAGCCTGACTAGCGGGGGGATCACCTCCTACGAGCAGTACTTC. Translation: CASSLTSGGITSYEQYF.